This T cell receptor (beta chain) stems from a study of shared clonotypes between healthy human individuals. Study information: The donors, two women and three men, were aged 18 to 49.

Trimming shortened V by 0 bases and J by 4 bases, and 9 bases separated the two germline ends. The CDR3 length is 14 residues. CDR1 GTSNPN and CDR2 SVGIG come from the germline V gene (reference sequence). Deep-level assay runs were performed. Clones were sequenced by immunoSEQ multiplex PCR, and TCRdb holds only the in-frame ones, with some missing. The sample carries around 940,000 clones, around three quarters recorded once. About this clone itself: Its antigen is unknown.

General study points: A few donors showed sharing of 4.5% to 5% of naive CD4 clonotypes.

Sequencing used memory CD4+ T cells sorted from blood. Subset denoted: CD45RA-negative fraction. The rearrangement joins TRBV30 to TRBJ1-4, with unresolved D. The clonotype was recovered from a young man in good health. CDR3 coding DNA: TGTGCCTGGAGTGTACAGACGGATAATGAAAAACTGTTTTTT. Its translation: CAWSVQTDNEKLFF.